What follows are 5 T cell receptor beta chains derived from one specimen sequenced in a study of beta chain features in type 1 diabetes. Their antigens remain unidentified. Whole-study results and caveats: A moderate, significant TCRB CDR3 shortening appeared in type 1 diabetes across four CD4+ subsets.

As every portion of the isolated RNA was reverse transcribed, the sequencing read expressed TCRB transcripts. Here immunoSEQ multiplex PCR was the method, and the copy in TCRdb shows in-frame clones only, minus some. Among roughly 350,000 clones listed, 9.6% were seen once. The sequenced sample consisted of central memory CD4+ T cells from blood. The receptors come from a young man with type 1 diabetes.

The rearrangement uses TRBV7-3 and TRBJ1-1, with no clear D. The CDR3 consists of 13 residues. With 3 bases removed from V and 2 bases from J, the gap between germline ends came to 7 bases. Germline CDR1 is SGHTA and CDR2 is FQGTGA. This CDR3 reads CASSFEDNTEAFF. CDR3 sequence (DNA): TGTGCCAGCAGCTTCGAAGACAACACTGAAGCTTTCTTT.

The V and J genes are TRBV10-3 and TRBJ2-1; D is undetermined. V was trimmed by 7 bases and J by 5 bases, leaving 12 bases between them. Germline assignment: CDR1 ENHRY and CDR2 SYGVKD. This CDR3 is built from 13 residues. CDR3: CAIMRGQNNEQFF. In DNA form, the CDR3 reads TGTGCCATCATGCGAGGTCAAAACAATGAGCAGTTCTTC.

This clone was seen a few times. A far larger clone is one base from this, pointing to a likely read error. V usage is TRBV7-2 and J usage is TRBJ2-7; D call uncertain. The V end lost 5 bases, the J end lost 3 bases, and 5 bases lay between the germline ends. The CDR3 has 11 residues. Germline lookup yields CDR1 SGHTA and CDR2 FQGNSA. CDR3 sequence (DNA): TGTGCCAGCAGCCGTAACTACGAGCAGTACTTC. It yields the protein CASSRNYEQYF.

With respect to this clone: Mismatch with germline at one junction end may stem from a read error. The chain uses TRBV7-2 and TRBJ2-1; unclear D gene. The CDR3 sequence is 13 residues long. The germline gives CDR1 SGHTA, CDR2 FQGNSA. The CDR3 region has the DNA TGTGTCAGCAGCTTCCTCACGAACAATGAGCAGTTCTTC. Amino acids: CVSSFLTNNEQFF.

The chain employs TRBV5-1 and TRBJ2-5, with 11 bases lining up with TRBD1. The germline CDR1 and CDR2 sequences are SGHRS and YFSETQ. The CDR3 spans 15 residues. V trimming: 3 bases; J trimming: 2 bases; junction bases outside the gene matches: 3. CDR3 bases: TGCGCCAGCAGCTGGACAGGGGGCGAGCAAGAGACCCAGTACTTC. The encoded protein is CASSWTGGEQETQYF.